This TCR beta chain originates from a study of cytomegalovirus exposure and HLA in healthy donors. V lost 3 bases and J lost 6; bases outside the gene matches: 8. Germline CDR1 reads SGHDT; CDR2 reads YYEEEE. CDR3 length: 16 residues. Primers for the PCR totalled 60 Vbeta and 13 Jbeta. TCRdb's table, derived via immunoSEQ multiplex PCR, lists solely in-frame clones and lacks some. The repertoire holds around 220,000 clones, with around 80% as singletons. Turning to this clone: What it recognizes is unknown. Distinct nucleotide sequences in the sample also encode this CDR3.

Findings and limits, study-wide: There were some public TCRs occurring in many donors, but most TCR sequences were rare.

The specimen was PBMCs. The sequence was collected from a man aged 40-55 years in good health and CMV-seronegative. The chain recombines TRBV5-6 with TRBJ2-1, with TRBD2 matching over 11 bases. The CDR3 bases are TGTGCCAGCAGCTCCACCACTAGCGGGAGACCCAATGAGCAGTTCTTC. This translates into CASSSTTSGRPNEQFF.